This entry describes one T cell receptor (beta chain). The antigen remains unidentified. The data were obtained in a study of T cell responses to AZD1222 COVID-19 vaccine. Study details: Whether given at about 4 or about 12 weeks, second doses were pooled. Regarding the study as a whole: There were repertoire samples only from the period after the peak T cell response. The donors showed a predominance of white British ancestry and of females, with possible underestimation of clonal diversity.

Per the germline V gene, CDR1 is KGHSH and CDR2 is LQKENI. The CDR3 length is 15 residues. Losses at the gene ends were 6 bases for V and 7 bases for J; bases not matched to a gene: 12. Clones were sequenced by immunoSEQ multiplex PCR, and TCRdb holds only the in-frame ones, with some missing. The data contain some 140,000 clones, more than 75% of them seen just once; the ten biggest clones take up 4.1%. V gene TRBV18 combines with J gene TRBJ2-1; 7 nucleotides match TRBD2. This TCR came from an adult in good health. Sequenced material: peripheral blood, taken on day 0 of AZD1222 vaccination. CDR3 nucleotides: TGTGCCAGCTCCCCCAGCGAAGGGAGGGTGAATGAGCAGTTCTTC. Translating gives CASSPSEGRVNEQFF.